These T cell receptor beta chains were read from a single sample in a study of Ad26.COV2.S vaccination and SARS-CoV-2 variants. Using immunoSEQ multiplex PCR, the repertoire was profiled, and TCRdb retains in-frame clones only, with some absent. The sample lists 350,000 to 500,000 clones; 89% were seen once. The sequences come from peripheral blood, collected in a trial of Ad26.COV2.S vaccine versus placebo. The source of these receptors is a person aged 18-60 years who received the Ad26.COV2.S COVID-19 vaccine or a placebo. CDR3s include the opening cysteine and the closing phenylalanine or tryptophan. The D gene is left open where the match is weak. The size of a clone is reported for some rows only, either as once, few or many, or as a class for expanded clones.

>TRBD2|TRBJ2-2|once|TRBV10-3
TGTGCCATCAGTGAGTCTCGGGGGGGCGTGAACACCGGGGAGCTGTTTTTT
CAISESRGGVNTGELFF
>.|TRBJ1-1|.|TRBV5-4
TGTGCCAGCAGCCGGTTAGGGGGGACTGAAGCTTTCTTT
CASSRLGGTEAFF
>TRBD1|TRBJ1-1|.|TRBV5-6
TGTGCCAGCAGCTATCCGGGACAGAGTGAAGCTTTCTTT
CASSYPGQSEAFF
>TRBD2|TRBJ2-3|.|TRBV7-2
TGTGCCAGCAGCTTAGGATGGACTAGCCGCACAGATACGCAGTATTTT
CASSLGWTSRTDTQYF
>.|TRBJ1-4|.|TRBV6-5
TGTGCCAGCAGGAATAATGAAAAACTGTTTTTT
CASRNNEKLFF
>TRBD1|TRBJ2-4|.|TRBV11-2
TGTGCCAGCAGCTTGGGGACAGGGTCTATTCAGTACTTC
CASSLGTGSIQYF
>TRBD1|TRBJ1-4|once|TRBV7-9
TGTGCCAGCAGCTTAGGACAGGGTGGCGCAACTAATGAAAAACTGTTTTTT
CASSLGQGGATNEKLFF
>.|TRBJ2-2|.|TRBV6-5
TGTGCCAGCAGGAGGGCATTGTCCGACGGGGAGCTGTTTTTT
CASRRALSDGELFF
>.|TRBJ1-2|.|TRBV3-1/TRBV3-2
TGTGCCAGCAGCCAAGGGGCTGGGGACTATGGCTACACCTTC
CASSQGAGDYGYTF
>.|TRBJ2-1|.|TRBV6-5
TGTGCCAGCAGACGGATTCCTAACAATGAGCAGTTCTTC
CASRRIPNNEQFF
>.|TRBJ2-4|.|TRBV30
TGTGCCTGGAGTGTAAAGTCAAAAGGTAGCATTCAGTACTTC
CAWSVKSKGSIQYF
>.|TRBJ2-7|.|TRBV18
TGTGCCAGCTCACCGGGCCCCTACGAGCAGTACTTC
CASSPGPYEQYF
>TRBD2|TRBJ2-7|.|TRBV5-1
TGCGCCAGCAGCTTGGGACTAGCGGGGGGCCTGTCCTACGAGCAGTACTTC
CASSLGLAGGLSYEQYF
>.|TRBJ2-1|.|TRBV6-4
TGTGCCAGCAGTGCCGTCCAGGGCGGCGAGCAGTTCTTC
CASSAVQGGEQFF
>.|TRBJ2-2|.|TRBV21-1
TGTGCCAGCAGCCCCCCGAGGGATGGAAGGCTGAGCGGGGAGCTGTTTTTT
CASSPPRDGRLSGELFF
>.|TRBJ2-1|.|TRBV19
TGTGCCAGTAGTCCGGGTTACCCCTACAATGAGCAGTTCTTC
CASSPGYPYNEQFF
>.|TRBJ1-6|.|TRBV7-2
TGTGCCAGCAGCTTTTTGTATAATTCACCCCTCCACTTT
CASSFLYNSPLHF
>.|TRBJ1-5|.|TRBV6-2/TRBV6-3
TGTGCCAGCAGTTACGACGGGAGCTTCAATCAGCCCCAGCATTTT
CASSYDGSFNQPQHF
>TRBD1|TRBJ1-5|.|TRBV9
TGTGCCAGCAGGGAGGGGACAGGGGGATCAGGGCAGCCCCAGCATTTT
CASREGTGGSGQPQHF
>TRBD1|TRBJ2-7|once|TRBV7-9
TGTGCCAGCAGCTCCCAGACAGGGATGGTCGAGCAGTACTTC
CASSSQTGMVEQYF
>.|TRBJ1-6|.|TRBV6-4
TGTGCCAGCAGAGCTGGGAGCACCTATAATTCACCCCTCCACTTT
CASRAGSTYNSPLHF
>.|TRBJ2-2|.|TRBV9
TGTGCCAGCAGTAGAGGCGCAACTACCAACACCGGGGAGCTGTTTTTT
CASSRGATTNTGELFF
>TRBD1|TRBJ1-2|.|TRBV19
TGTGCCAGCCGACCCCGACAGGGGAAAGTCTATGGCTACACCTTC
CASRPRQGKVYGYTF
>.|TRBJ1-1|.|TRBV20-1
TGCAGTGCCCGTCCGTGGTCTGAAGCTTTCTTT
CSARPWSEAFF
>.|TRBJ1-2|.|TRBV27
TGTGCCAGCAGTTTTGGGGGGGTATTAGAATATGGCTACACCTTC
CASSFGGVLEYGYTF
>.|TRBJ1-6|.|TRBV6-5
TGTGCCAGCAGTTACAGGGCAGAGCATTCACCCCTCCACTTT
CASSYRAEHSPLHF
>TRBD1|TRBJ2-3|.|TRBV24-1
TGTGCCACCAGTGACGGGACAGTTCGCACAGATACGCAGTATTTT
CATSDGTVRTDTQYF
>.|TRBJ2-1|.|TRBV20-1
TGCAGTGCTAGTCGCGGGAATACCTACAATGAGCAGTTCTTC
CSASRGNTYNEQFF
>.|TRBJ1-1|.|TRBV6-7
TGTGCCAGCAGCCCTCGGGCTGAAGCTTTCTTT
CASSPRAEAFF
>.|TRBJ2-1|.|TRBV9
TGTGCCAGCAGCGTAGCGGGGACGGGTTGGAATGAGCAGTTCTTC
CASSVAGTGWNEQFF
>.|TRBJ2-4|once|TRBV7-7
TGTGCCAGCAGCCAGACTAGTAGGCCGACCGACATTCAGTACTTC
CASSQTSRPTDIQYF